This is a list of T cell receptor beta chains from one sample in a study of T cells in Graves' hyperthyroidism and ophthalmopathy. From the multiplex PCR reads, TCRdb called clonotypes with MiXCR, one entry per CDR3 protein. This sample has under 450,000 distinct CDR3 sequences, with more than 15% found just once. Material for sequencing was blood. These receptors were collected from a woman aged 18-30 years with Graves' hyperthyroidism. The CDR3 runs from the conserved cysteine through the conserved F or W. A D gene is named only where the DNA matches it firmly.

v_call: TRBV5-1; d_call: TRBD2; cdr3_length: 16; j_call: TRBJ2-3; cdr3_aa: CASSSVAGGSTDTQYF
v_call: TRBV7-7; d_call: TRBD1; cdr3_length: 14; j_call: TRBJ2-1; cdr3_aa: CASSPGTGGAEQFF
v_call: TRBV3-1; d_call: TRBD2; cdr3_length: 17; j_call: TRBJ2-4; cdr3_aa: CASSQGSGGAVKNIQYF
v_call: TRBV29-1; d_call: .; cdr3_length: 13; j_call: TRBJ2-2; cdr3_aa: CSVEASNTGELFF
v_call: TRBV7-9; d_call: .; cdr3_length: 15; j_call: TRBJ2-3; cdr3_aa: CASSLGRVRTDTQYF
v_call: TRBV9; d_call: .; cdr3_length: 15; j_call: TRBJ2-1; cdr3_aa: CASSVEADPYNEQFF
v_call: TRBV5-6; d_call: TRBD2; cdr3_length: 18; j_call: TRBJ2-5; cdr3_aa: CASSRPGLAGLNQETQYF
v_call: TRBV4-1; d_call: TRBD1; cdr3_length: 15; j_call: TRBJ1-2; cdr3_aa: CASSQVLRGRRGYTF
v_call: TRBV9; d_call: .; cdr3_length: 15; j_call: TRBJ1-3; cdr3_aa: CASSDAALGGNTIYF
v_call: TRBV6-5; d_call: TRBD2; cdr3_length: 14; j_call: TRBJ2-7; cdr3_aa: CASSYRGGPYEQYF
v_call: TRBV6-1; d_call: .; cdr3_length: 15; j_call: TRBJ1-5; cdr3_aa: CASTALGASNQPQHF
v_call: TRBV28; d_call: .; cdr3_length: 14; j_call: TRBJ2-7; cdr3_aa: CASSDPGLSYEQYF
v_call: TRBV20-1; d_call: .; cdr3_length: 11; j_call: TRBJ1-2; cdr3_aa: CSASLGHGYTF
v_call: TRBV20-1; d_call: .; cdr3_length: 12; j_call: TRBJ2-4; cdr3_aa: CSARIREDIQYF
v_call: TRBV6-9; d_call: .; cdr3_length: 16; j_call: TRBJ1-1; cdr3_aa: CASSYHAGTMNTEAFF
v_call: TRBV20-1; d_call: .; cdr3_length: 13; j_call: TRBJ1-4; cdr3_aa: CSARGGLDEKLFF
v_call: TRBV2; d_call: .; cdr3_length: 11; j_call: TRBJ2-7; cdr3_aa: CASGGFYEQYF
v_call: TRBV5-1; d_call: .; cdr3_length: 15; j_call: TRBJ2-7; cdr3_aa: CASSFLSGSYYEQYF
v_call: TRBV20-1; d_call: TRBD2; cdr3_length: 16; j_call: TRBJ2-5; cdr3_aa: CSARAGTSGRFETQYF
v_call: TRBV20-1; d_call: TRBD2; cdr3_length: 17; j_call: TRBJ2-1; cdr3_aa: CSDRDKMAGGLYNEQFF
v_call: TRBV6-1; d_call: TRBD2; cdr3_length: 17; j_call: TRBJ2-5; cdr3_aa: CASSELYSGRAHETQYF
v_call: TRBV6-4; d_call: TRBD2; cdr3_length: 17; j_call: TRBJ2-3; cdr3_aa: CASSDSASGGTRDTQYF
v_call: TRBV6-1; d_call: .; cdr3_length: 18; j_call: TRBJ2-2; cdr3_aa: CASSYSIPGTLNTGELFF
v_call: TRBV5-1; d_call: .; cdr3_length: 15; j_call: TRBJ2-3; cdr3_aa: CASSPQGRSTDTQYF
v_call: TRBV6-1; d_call: TRBD1; cdr3_length: 15; j_call: TRBJ2-5; cdr3_aa: CASSDRQGRQETQYF
v_call: TRBV9; d_call: .; cdr3_length: 15; j_call: TRBJ1-6; cdr3_aa: CASSPGTDNNSPLHF
v_call: TRBV6-6; d_call: .; cdr3_length: 15; j_call: TRBJ1-2; cdr3_aa: CASSYTDSLPYGYTF
v_call: TRBV18; d_call: TRBD2; cdr3_length: 15; j_call: TRBJ2-1; cdr3_aa: CASSPLGLAYNEQFF
v_call: TRBV11-2; d_call: .; cdr3_length: 14; j_call: TRBJ1-3; cdr3_aa: CASSLRRAGNTIYF
v_call: TRBV13; d_call: .; cdr3_length: 17; j_call: TRBJ2-4; cdr3_aa: CASSLERGRGEGNIQYF